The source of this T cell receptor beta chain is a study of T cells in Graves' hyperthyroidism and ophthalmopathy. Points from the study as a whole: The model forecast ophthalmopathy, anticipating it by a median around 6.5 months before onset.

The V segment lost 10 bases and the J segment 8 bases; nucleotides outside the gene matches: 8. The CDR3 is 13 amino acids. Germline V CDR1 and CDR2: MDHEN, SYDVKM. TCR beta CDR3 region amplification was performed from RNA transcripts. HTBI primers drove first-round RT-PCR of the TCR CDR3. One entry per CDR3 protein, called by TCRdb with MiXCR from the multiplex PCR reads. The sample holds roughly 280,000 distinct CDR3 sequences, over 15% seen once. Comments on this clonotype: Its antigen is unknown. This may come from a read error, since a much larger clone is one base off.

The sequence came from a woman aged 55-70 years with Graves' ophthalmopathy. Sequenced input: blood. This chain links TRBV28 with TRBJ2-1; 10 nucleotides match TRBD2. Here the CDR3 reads CAIQAGGYDEQFF. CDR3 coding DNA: TGTGCCATTCAAGCGGGAGGGTACGATGAGCAGTTCTTC.